The 26 T cell receptor beta chains below were found in one sample sequenced in a study of blood T cell repertoires in COVID-19. The table came from immunoSEQ multiplex PCR; TCRdb's copy has only in-frame clones and leaves some out. Among 240,000 or so clones listed, roughly 80% were seen once. Specimen: peripheral blood. These TCRs come from an elderly woman with acute or convalescent COVID-19.

The rearrangement joins TRBV5-1 to TRBJ2-2; D is perhaps TRBD1 (5 bases). The CDR3 has 16 amino acids. Germline V gene lookup returns CDR1 SGHRS and CDR2 YFSETQ. V lost 6 bases, J lost 5 bases, and 20 bases lay in between. The CDR3 DNA follows: TGCGCCAGCACGCCCATGGTCCAGGGTGGTACCGGGGAGCTGTTTTTT. Translating gives CASTPMVQGGTGELFF.

This chain links TRBV6-5 with TRBJ1-2; D ambiguous. Germline CDR1 reads MNHEY; CDR2 reads SVGAGI. The CDR3 is made up of 14 amino acids. Between the trimmed V and J ends, which lost 6 bases and 3 bases, there was a span of 14 bases. CDR3 sequence: CASSPRTDDYGYTF. The CDR3 nucleotides are TGTGCCAGCAGCCCCAGGACTGACGACTATGGCTACACCTTC.

This clone was detected only a few times. The V gene is TRBV5-1, the J gene TRBJ1-2, with 12 bases identical to TRBD1. Germline V gene data show CDR1 as SGHRS and CDR2 as YFSETQ. This CDR3 contains 13 residues. V was clipped by 3 bases and J by 14 bases; unmatched bases: 8. The CDR3 region is CASSSPGQGASTF. The CDR3 DNA reads as TGCGCCAGCAGCTCGCCGGGACAGGGGGCCAGTACCTTC.

The V gene is TRBV11-2, the J gene TRBJ2-4; D is perhaps TRBD2 (6 bases). The ends were cut back, 5 bases at V and 11 bases at J, with 13 bases in the middle. This CDR3 region has 12 residues. The germline V gene encodes CDR1 SGHAT and CDR2 FQNNGV. This chain's CDR3 is CASSQEGQLQYF. Here the CDR3 DNA reads TGTGCCAGCAGCCAGGAGGGTCAACTTCAGTACTTC.

V and J are TRBV10-2 and TRBJ2-2; the D gene is possibly TRBD2 (7 bases). The CDR3 is 17 residues long. V dropped 6 bases and J dropped 3 bases, with 20 bases sitting between them. Germline CDR1 WSHSY, CDR2 SAAADI. The CDR3 bases are TGCGCCAGCAGGGGAGGGTGGGGGACATCATACACCGGGGAGCTGTTTTTT. It encodes CASRGGWGTSYTGELFF.

The gene calls are TRBV7-9 and TRBJ1-1; TRBD1 matches at 8 bases. J was trimmed by 3 bases and V by 5 bases; bases with no gene match: 8. CDR1 and CDR2 (germline): SEHNR, FQNEAQ (reference sequence). CDR3 size: 15 residues. DNA for the CDR3: TGTGCCAGCAGCGAACTCCGGGACAGGCACACTGAAGCTTTCTTT. This codes for CASSELRDRHTEAFF.

The rearrangement joins TRBV19 to TRBJ2-7; no firm D call. V lost 5 bases to trimming and J lost 0 bases, with 11 bases between them. This CDR3 contains 14 residues. In germline, CDR1 is LNHDA, CDR2 SQIVND (reference sequence). In nucleotides, the CDR3 is TGTGCCAGTAGTCTTCCCGACAACTCCTACGAGCAGTACTTC. The encoded protein is CASSLPDNSYEQYF.

The gene calls are TRBV5-6 and TRBJ1-2, with D maybe TRBD1 (5 bases). The CDR3 spans 13 residues. V lost 3 bases and J lost 7, with 13 bases in between. The V gene's germline CDR1 is SGHDT and CDR2 YYEEEE. The CDR3 here is CASSWQTVPGYTF. The DNA for the CDR3 is TGTGCCAGCAGCTGGCAGACAGTTCCTGGCTACACCTTC. Looking up the rest from reference TRBV5-6 and TRBJ1-2 gives the full variable domain: DAGVTQSPTHLIKTRGQQVTLRCSPKSGHDTVSWYQQALGQGPQFIFQYYEEEERQRGNFPDRFSGHQFPNYSSELNVNALLLGDSALYLCASSWQTVPGYTFGSGTRLTVV.

The V call is TRBV7-3, the J call TRBJ1-6; TRBD1 matches at 9 bases. Germline CDR1 and CDR2: SGHTA and FQGTGA. V was clipped by 2 bases and J by 10 bases; unmatched bases: 9. This CDR3 is 16 amino acids long. CDR3 loop: CASSLRGQGKRSPLHF. The CDR3 nucleotides read TGTGCCAGCAGCTTACGGGGACAGGGAAAAAGGTCACCCCTCCACTTT.

This clone is a singleton in its sample. The chain is built from TRBV3-1 (or the pseudogene TRBV3-2) and TRBJ1-6; D unclear. Trimming left V 8 bases short and J 6 bases short, with 8 bases between. The CDR3 length is 12 residues. Germline assignment: CDR1 LGHDT and CDR2 YNNKEL (reference sequence). The CDR3 reads CASQLSNSPLHF. CDR3 coding DNA: TGTGCCAGCCAGTTATCTAATTCACCCCTCCACTTT.

This chain connects TRBV5-1 to TRBJ2-5, with D uncertain. V was cut by 0 bases and J by 4 bases, with 7 bases left in between. CDR1 and CDR2 from the germline V gene are SGHRS and YFSETQ. The CDR3 contains 13 residues. The CDR3 DNA is TGCGCCAGCAGCTTGGTTTCGCGAGAGACCCAGTACTTC. It translates to CASSLVSRETQYF.

The chain joins TRBV9 to TRBJ1-6; no clear D gene. V lost 1 base to trimming and J lost 9 bases, with 11 bases between them. This CDR3 is built from 14 residues. Germline CDR1 is SGDLS and CDR2 is YYNGEE. The CDR3 DNA follows: TGTGCCAGCAGCGTAAGGCAGGCTGGTTCACCCCTCCACTTT. It is translated as CASSVRQAGSPLHF.

The chain couples TRBV12-3 or TRBV12-4 to TRBJ2-1; D uncertain. V was cut by 4 bases and J by 10 bases, with 8 bases left in between. The CDR3 sequence is 11 residues long. CDR3 sequence reads: CASSSVREQFF. The CDR3 bases are TGTGCCAGCAGTTCCGTCAGAGAGCAGTTCTTC.

This chain joins TRBV19 and TRBJ2-6; possibly TRBD2 for D (5 bases). V was clipped by 6 bases and J by 3 bases, with 6 bases between them. The CDR3 covers 13 residues. CDR1 and CDR2 (germline): LNHDA, SQIVND (reference sequence). CDR3 in amino acids: CASREVGANVLTF. CDR3 DNA sequence: TGTGCCAGTAGGGAGGTTGGGGCCAACGTCCTGACTTTC.

This clone was recorded only once. V and J are TRBV13 and TRBJ2-1, with 8 bases identical to TRBD1. Germline values: CDR1 PRHDT, CDR2 FYEKMQ (reference sequence). V trimming: 2 bases; J trimming: 0 bases; junction bases outside the gene matches: 6. CDR3 size: 17 residues. The CDR3 DNA follows: TGTGCCAGCAGCTTATATCAGGGGGCTGTCTCCTACAATGAGCAGTTCTTC. This codes for CASSLYQGAVSYNEQFF. The variable domain in full, completed from reference TRBV13 and TRBJ2-1, reads AAGVIQSPRHLIKEKRETATLKCYPIPRHDTVYWYQQGPGQDPQFLISFYEKMQSDKGSIPDRFSAQQFSDYHSELNMSSLELGDSALYFCASSLYQGAVSYNEQFFGPGTRLTVL.

The chain links TRBV19 to TRBJ1-1; tentatively, D is TRBD1 (5 bases). Germline V CDR1 and CDR2: LNHDA, SQIVND (reference sequence). The CDR3 has 14 residues. Trimming removed 4 bases at V and 0 bases at J, with 9 bases between. The CDR3 nucleotides read TGTGCCAGTAGTACGGACACCTTGAACACTGAAGCTTTCTTT. As protein: CASSTDTLNTEAFF.

This sequence joins TRBV7-9 and TRBJ1-1; D is undetermined. V lost 1 base and J lost 1, with 10 bases in between. Per germline, CDR1 SEHNR and CDR2 FQNEAQ (reference sequence). The CDR3 spans 15 residues. The CDR3 nucleotides are TGTGCCAGCAGCTTAGTGGGCACGGCGAACACTGAAGCTTTCTTT. Encoded protein: CASSLVGTANTEAFF.

V gene TRBV19 combines with J gene TRBJ2-7; no firm D call. The ends were cut back, 3 bases at V and 0 bases at J, with 9 bases in the middle. Germline assignment: CDR1 LNHDA and CDR2 SQIVND (reference sequence). The CDR3 length is 14 residues. Written as DNA, the CDR3 is TGTGCCAGTAGTATGAGCAGGTCCTCCTACGAGCAGTACTTC. Residues: CASSMSRSSYEQYF.

V is TRBV7-2 and J is TRBJ2-2, with TRBD2 identical over 9 bases. CDR1 SGHTA and CDR2 FQGNSA come from the germline V gene. CDR3 length: 18 residues. V gave up 0 bases and J gave up 4 bases; unmatched junction bases: 9. As DNA, the CDR3 is TGTGCCAGCAGCTTAGCTGGGGGAGCGGGGGGTATCACCGGGGAGCTGTTTTTT. Translated: CASSLAGGAGGITGELFF.

The rearrangement links TRBV4-1 to TRBJ1-5, with 7 nucleotides matching TRBD1. The junction had 16 bases not matched to a gene; V was cut back by 0 bases and J by 2 bases. Germline CDR1 MGHRA, CDR2 YSYEKL. There are 20 residues in the CDR3. CDR3 sequence: CASSQDPPQGRGSGNQPQHF. For the CDR3, the DNA is TGCGCCAGCAGCCAAGACCCCCCCCAGGGCAGGGGGAGTGGCAATCAGCCCCAGCATTTT.

This clone has only a few counts. The chain is built from TRBV27 and TRBJ1-6; D may be TRBD1 (6 bases). The V gene lost 7 bases and the J gene lost 9 bases, with 19 bases spanning the gap. The CDR3 extends over 15 amino acids. From germline, CDR1 is MNHEY and CDR2 SMNVEV (reference sequence). CDR3 in DNA: TGTGCCAGCAAACTGAGAGGGGGGGTATCTTCACCCCTCCACTTT. This gives the protein CASKLRGGVSSPLHF.

Points on this clone: One end of the junction is discordant with germline, which a read error may explain. V and J are TRBV5-1 and TRBJ2-7; the match to TRBD1 covers 10 bases. Germline values: CDR1 SGHRS, CDR2 YFSETQ. The CDR3 is made up of 14 amino acids. The CDR3 DNA follows: TGCGCCAGCAGCCAAGACCCGGGACAGGGGACGCCCGACTTC. Translated: CASSQDPGQGTPDF. Together with reference TRBV5-1 and TRBJ2-7, the CDR3 gives the full variable domain: KAGVTQTPRYLIKTRGQQVTLSCSPISGHRSVSWYQQTPGQGLQFLFEYFSETQRNKGNFPGRFSGRQFSNSRSEMNVSTLELGDSALYLCASSQDPGQGTPDFGPGTRLTVT.

The rearrangement uses TRBV11-2 and TRBJ2-2, with D uncertain. Per the germline V gene, CDR1 is SGHAT and CDR2 is FQNNGV. V was clipped by 3 bases and J by 6 bases, with 11 bases between them. CDR3 size: 14 residues. The DNA of the CDR3 is TGTGCCAGCAGCTTCCCGAAAGCCCCCGGGGAGCTGTTTTTT. Residues: CASSFPKAPGELFF. Using reference TRBV11-2 and TRBJ2-2 for the parts outside the CDR3, the full variable domain is EAGVAQSPRYKIIEKRQSVAFWCNPISGHATLYWYQQILGQGPKLLIQFQNNGVVDDSQLPKDRFSAERLKGVDSTLKIQPAKLEDSAVYLCASSFPKAPGELFFGEGSRLTVL.

V usage is TRBV7-6 and J usage is TRBJ2-3; TRBD2 matches at 9 bases. Trimming removed 0 bases from V and 2 bases from J; junction bases left unmatched: 6. The CDR3 contains 17 residues. CDR1 SGHVS and CDR2 FNYEAQ come from the germline V gene. The CDR3, as DNA: TGTGCCAGCAGCTTAGCAGCGGGGGGCCTAACCACAGATACGCAGTATTTT. Protein product: CASSLAAGGLTTDTQYF.

The V and J genes are TRBV6-5 and TRBJ1-1, with TRBD1 matching over 7 bases. The length of the CDR3 is 16 residues. The junction had 8 bases not matched to a gene; V was cut back by 0 bases and J by 4 bases. Germline assignment: CDR1 MNHEY and CDR2 SVGAGI. Here the CDR3 DNA reads TGTGCCAGCAGTTACTCGTCAGGGGGTATGAGCACTGAAGCTTTCTTT. This gives the protein CASSYSSGGMSTEAFF.

The V call is TRBV12-3 or TRBV12-4, the J call TRBJ1-2, with no clear D. The CDR3 consists of 13 residues. Trimming pared 3 bases from V and 3 bases from J, leaving 8 bases between. CDR3 bases: TGTGCCAGCAGTTTGGGCAGAGACTATGGCTACACCTTC. It encodes CASSLGRDYGYTF.